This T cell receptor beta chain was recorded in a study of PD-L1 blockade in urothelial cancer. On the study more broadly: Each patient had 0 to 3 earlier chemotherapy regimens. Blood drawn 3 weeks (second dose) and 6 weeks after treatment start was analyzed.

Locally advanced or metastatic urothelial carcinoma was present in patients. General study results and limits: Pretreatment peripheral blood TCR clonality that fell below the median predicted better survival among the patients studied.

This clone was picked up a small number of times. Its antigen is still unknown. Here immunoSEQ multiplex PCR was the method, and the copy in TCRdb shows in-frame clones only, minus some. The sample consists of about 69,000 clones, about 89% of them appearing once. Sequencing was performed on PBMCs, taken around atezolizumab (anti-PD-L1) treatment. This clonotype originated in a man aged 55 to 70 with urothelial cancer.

The CDR3 is CASSPGPGRVDQPQHF. Here the CDR3 DNA reads TGTGCCAGCTCACCAGGGCCAGGCAGGGTGGATCAGCCCCAGCATTTT. This sequence joins TRBV18 and TRBJ1-5; the D gene is possibly TRBD1 (5 bases). Trimming removed 2 bases from V and 5 bases from J, with 16 bases in between. CDR3 length: 16 amino acids. Germline values: CDR1 KGHSH, CDR2 LQKENI.